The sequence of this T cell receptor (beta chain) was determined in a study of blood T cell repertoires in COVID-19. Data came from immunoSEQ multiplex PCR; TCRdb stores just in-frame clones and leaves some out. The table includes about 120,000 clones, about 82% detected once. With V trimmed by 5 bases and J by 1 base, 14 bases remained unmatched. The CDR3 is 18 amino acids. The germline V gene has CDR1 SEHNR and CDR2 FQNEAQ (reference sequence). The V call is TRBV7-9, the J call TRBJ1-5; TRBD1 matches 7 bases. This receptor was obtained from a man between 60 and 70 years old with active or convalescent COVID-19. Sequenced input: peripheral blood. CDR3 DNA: TGTGCCAGCAGCCCATCAGGGGGTCCGCTTTTAAGCAATCAGCCCCAGCATTTT. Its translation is CASSPSGGPLLSNQPQHF.